Presented here are 20 T cell receptor beta chains from one specimen sequenced in a study of T cell changes during pregnancy in multiple sclerosis. The data were produced by immunoSEQ multiplex PCR, yet TCRdb's version contains in-frame clones alone and is incomplete. The sample records about 36,000 clones, around nine tenths being singletons. Sequencing was performed on CD8+ T cells from peripheral blood mononuclear cells, taken in the third trimester of pregnancy. The source of these receptors is a female donor with multiple sclerosis, enrolled in a pregnancy study.

V and J are TRBV7-9 and TRBJ2-3; the match to TRBD1 covers 9 bases. Germline V gene data show CDR1 as SEHNR and CDR2 as FQNEAQ (reference sequence). This CDR3 region has 19 residues. V was pared by 2 bases and J by 3 bases, with 15 bases of the junction left unmatched. The CDR3 reads CASSLTTSWDRVRTDTQYF. The CDR3 DNA reads TGTGCCAGCAGCTTAACCACTAGCTGGGACAGGGTGAGGACAGATACGCAGTATTTT.

The chain carries TRBV9 and TRBJ2-7; perhaps TRBD1 as D (6 bases). The V gene's germline CDR1 is SGDLS and CDR2 YYNGEE. The CDR3 length is 15 residues. Trimming stripped 3 bases from V and 0 bases from J, with 13 bases between. The CDR3 here is CASSAYPDSSYEQYF. The CDR3 region has the DNA TGTGCCAGCAGCGCCTATCCGGACAGCTCCTACGAGCAGTACTTC.

This sequence joins TRBV9 and TRBJ1-3, with 7 nucleotides matching TRBD1. The CDR3 is 14 residues long. Germline CDR1 and CDR2: SGDLS and YYNGEE. Trimming took 0 bases from V and 6 from J; bases not matched to a gene: 3. Here the CDR3 reads CASSVGQGVNTIYF. CDR3 DNA sequence: TGTGCCAGCAGCGTAGGACAGGGTGTAAACACCATATATTTT.

The count of this clone is one. V gene TRBV2 combines with J gene TRBJ1-2, with D possibly TRBD1 on 5 matching bases. V was pared by 5 bases and J by 3 bases, with 19 bases between. CDR3 length: 16 amino acids. CDR1 and CDR2 from the germline V gene are SNHLY and FYNNEI. The CDR3 region is CASSPRLTAFYYGYTF. The CDR3 bases are TGTGCCAGCAGTCCCCGCCTGACAGCCTTCTACTATGGCTACACCTTC.

The V gene is TRBV6-4, the J gene TRBJ1-5; D may be TRBD1 (6 bases). Germline V gene data show CDR1 as MRHNA and CDR2 as SNTAGT. This CDR3 region has 12 residues. With 7 bases removed from V and 7 bases from J, the gap between germline ends came to 11 bases. CDR3 sequence: CASNRVGQPQHF. The CDR3 coding sequence is TGTGCCAGCAACAGGGTTGGACAGCCCCAGCATTTT.

For the CDR3, the DNA is TGCGCCAGCAGAGCGACAGGGGAGGGTAACTATGGCTACACCTTC. This encodes CASRATGEGNYGYTF. The chain is built from TRBV5-1 and TRBJ1-2, with TRBD1 matching 8 bases. Trimming took 5 bases from V and 1 from J; bases not matched to a gene: 7. Germline V CDR1 and CDR2: SGHRS, YFSETQ. There are 15 residues in the CDR3.

The chain carries TRBV13 and TRBJ1-1; D unclear. CDR3 length: 15 residues. CDR1 PRHDT and CDR2 FYEKMQ come from the germline V gene (reference sequence). Trimming cost V 5 bases and J 1 base, with 14 bases left between them. The CDR3 coding sequence is TGTGCCAGCAGCCTCACCGTTGAGGGGAACACTGAAGCTTTCTTT. It translates to CASSLTVEGNTEAFF.

This rearrangement joins TRBV30 to TRBJ2-3; D perhaps matches TRBD2 (5 bases). V gave up 1 base and J gave up 3 bases, with 11 bases separating them. The germline CDR1 and CDR2 sequences are GTSNPN and SVGIG (reference sequence). The CDR3 extends over 14 amino acids. The chain's CDR3 is CAWSEAGLTDTQYF. CDR3 nucleotide sequence: TGTGCCTGGAGTGAGGCGGGCCTGACAGATACGCAGTATTTT. The variable domain in full, with the rest retrieved from reference TRBV30 and TRBJ2-3, is SQTIHQWPATLVQPVGSPLSLECTVEGTSNPNLYWYRQAAGRGLQLLFYSVGIGQISSEVPQNLSASRPQDRQFILSSKKLLLSDSGFYLCAWSEAGLTDTQYFGPGTRLTVL.

The chain carries TRBV4-3 and TRBJ2-2; 8 bases are a match to TRBD2. Germline V gene data show CDR1 as LGHNA and CDR2 as YSLEER. V dropped 5 bases and J dropped 3; count of bases not matched to a gene: 14. This CDR3 has 18 amino acids. This CDR3 is CASSADHRAGDDTGELFF. CDR3 in DNA: TGCGCCAGCAGCGCCGACCATCGAGCGGGGGACGACACCGGGGAGCTGTTTTTT.

The chain uses TRBV12-5 and TRBJ1-5, with TRBD1 as a possible D gene (6 bases). The CDR3 totals 21 residues. The germline gives CDR1 LGHNT, CDR2 FRNRAP. The germline V and J ends were trimmed by 9 bases and 4 bases, with 37 bases remaining between them. The CDR3 loop is CASTFALDRNTKQNGNQPQHF. The CDR3 bases are TGTGCTAGCACTTTCGCCTTGGACAGAAACACCAAGCAGAATGGGAATCAGCCCCAGCATTTT.

This clone was seen just once. The rearrangement uses TRBV14 and TRBJ2-7; D is unresolved. This CDR3 spans 15 amino acids. V was cut by 0 bases and J by 0 bases, with 9 bases left in between. CDR1 SGHDN and CDR2 FVKESK come from the germline V gene. For the CDR3, the DNA is TGTGCCAGCAGCCAAGACAAGGCTAGCTCCTACGAGCAGTACTTC. Its protein is CASSQDKASSYEQYF.

The chain joins TRBV5-6 to TRBJ1-1; D not resolved. CDR1 and CDR2 (germline): SGHDT, YYEEEE. V shed 5 bases and J shed 1 base, with 9 bases lying between them. This CDR3 comprises 13 residues. CDR3 amino acids: CASSKAENTEAFF. The CDR3 DNA sequence: TGTGCCAGCAGTAAAGCGGAGAACACTGAAGCTTTCTTT.

This chain connects TRBV6-4 to TRBJ2-2; 10 bases are shared with TRBD1. In germline, CDR1 is MRHNA, CDR2 SNTAGT. CDR3 length: 15 amino acids. J gave up 7 bases and V 0 bases, and 2 bases lay outside the gene matches. DNA for the CDR3: TGTGCCAGCAGTGACTCGGACAGGGGGAGCGGGGAGCTGTTTTTT. Its protein product is CASSDSDRGSGELFF.

The rearrangement links TRBV6-5 to TRBJ1-5, with D possibly TRBD1 on 6 matching bases. Germline-derived CDR1 and CDR2 are MNHEY and SVGAGI. The CDR3 runs 15 residues. Trimming pared 6 bases from V and 6 bases from J, leaving 18 bases between. The CDR3 is CASSLSGGPGQPQHF. CDR3 DNA: TGTGCCAGCAGCCTGAGCGGGGGGCCGGGTCAGCCCCAGCATTTT.

In nucleotides, the CDR3 is TGTGCCAGCAGCGTATTGCGGGGGGGCCCCACAGATACGCAGTATTTT. Translation: CASSVLRGGPTDTQYF. V is TRBV9 and J is TRBJ2-3, with 9 positions matching TRBD2. This CDR3 has 16 residues. J was trimmed by 2 bases and V by 1 base; bases with no gene match: 5. Germline loops: CDR1 SGDLS, CDR2 YYNGEE.

V usage is TRBV6-5 and J usage is TRBJ2-7; the match to TRBD2 covers 10 bases. This CDR3 comprises 15 residues. The V gene end was trimmed by 4 bases and the J gene end by 3 bases; junction bases not matched to a gene: 6. CDR1 MNHEY and CDR2 SVGAGI come from the germline V gene. CDR3 bases: TGTGCCAGCAGTTCGCAAAGCGGGAGGGTCTACGAGCAGTACTTC. The encoded protein is CASSSQSGRVYEQYF.

Remarks on this clone: This same CDR3 is encoded by further DNA sequences in the sample. The CDR3 bases are TGTGCCAGCAGCGTCGGGGGGGGCACGTACGAGCAGTACTTC. It translates to CASSVGGGTYEQYF. The chain employs TRBV9 and TRBJ2-7; 8 bases match TRBD2. This CDR3 is 14 amino acids long. Germline CDR1 is SGDLS and CDR2 is YYNGEE. The junction had 5 bases not matched to a gene; V was cut back by 2 bases and J by 4 bases.

The chain has TRBV4-3 and TRBJ1-1; 8 bases are shared with TRBD1. The V gene's germline CDR1 is LGHNA and CDR2 YSLEER. The CDR3 spans 17 residues. J gave up 4 bases and V 4 bases, and 14 bases lay outside the gene matches. CDR3 in DNA: TGCGCCAGCAGCCCCCTAAGGGCAGGGGGCGATGTCACTGAAGCTTTCTTT. Translation: CASSPLRAGGDVTEAFF.

V gene TRBV19 combines with J gene TRBJ1-1, with a tentative D call TRBD1 (5 bases). Germline lookup yields CDR1 LNHDA and CDR2 SQIVND (reference sequence). CDR3 size: 20 residues. Trimming cost V 6 bases and J 4 bases, with 33 bases left between them. CDR3 in DNA: TGTGCCAGTAGCATCTGGATTATGGGGGGTAACCGGGCCCTGGGCACTGAAGCTTTCTTT. Translation: CASSIWIMGGNRALGTEAFF.

The DNA of the CDR3 is TGTGCCAGCAGCCCTTGGACAGGGGGCGAGAGGTACGAGCAGTACTTC. It yields the protein CASSPWTGGERYEQYF. This chain connects TRBV5-4 to TRBJ2-7, with 11 bases matching TRBD1. There are 16 residues in the CDR3. Per germline, CDR1 SGHNT and CDR2 YYREEE (reference sequence). V lost 4 bases, J lost 4 bases, and 10 bases stayed unmatched.